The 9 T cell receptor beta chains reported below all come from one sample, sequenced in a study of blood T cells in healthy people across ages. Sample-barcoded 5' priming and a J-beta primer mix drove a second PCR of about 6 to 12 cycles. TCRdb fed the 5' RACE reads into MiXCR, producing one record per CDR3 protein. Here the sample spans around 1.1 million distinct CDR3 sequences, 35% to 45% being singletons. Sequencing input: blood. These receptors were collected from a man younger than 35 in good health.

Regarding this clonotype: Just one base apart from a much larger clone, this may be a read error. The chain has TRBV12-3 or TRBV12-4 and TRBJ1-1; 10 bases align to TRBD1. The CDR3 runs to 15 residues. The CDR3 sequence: CASSLRGTGDTEVFF. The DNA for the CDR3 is TGTGCCAGCAGTTTAAGGGGGACAGGGGACACTGAAGTTTTCTTT.

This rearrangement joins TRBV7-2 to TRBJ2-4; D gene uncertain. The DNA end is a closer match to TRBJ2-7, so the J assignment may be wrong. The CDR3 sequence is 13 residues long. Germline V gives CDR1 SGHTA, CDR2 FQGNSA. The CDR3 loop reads CASSLLFTYEQYF. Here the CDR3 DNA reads TGTGCCAGCAGCTTACTATTTACCTACGAGCAGTACTTC.

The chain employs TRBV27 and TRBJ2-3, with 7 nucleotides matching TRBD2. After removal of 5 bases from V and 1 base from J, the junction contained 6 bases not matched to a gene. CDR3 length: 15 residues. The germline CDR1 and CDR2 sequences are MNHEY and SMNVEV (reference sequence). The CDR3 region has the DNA TGTGCCAGCAGTGCCCCGGCGGGGGGCACAGATACGCAGTATTTT. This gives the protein CASSAPAGGTDTQYF.

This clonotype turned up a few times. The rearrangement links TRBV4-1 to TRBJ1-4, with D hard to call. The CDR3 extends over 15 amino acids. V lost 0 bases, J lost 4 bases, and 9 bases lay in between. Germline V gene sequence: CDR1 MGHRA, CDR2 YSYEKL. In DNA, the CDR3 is TGCGCCAGCAGCCAAGATTTGGCATTTAATGAAAAACTGTTTTTT. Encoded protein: CASSQDLAFNEKLFF.

CDR3 protein: CASSIPGTVNQPQHF. CDR3 nucleotide sequence: TGTGCCAGTAGTATCCCCGGGACAGTAAATCAGCCCCAGCATTTT. This sequence joins TRBV19 and TRBJ1-5; 7 bases line up with TRBD1. CDR1 is LNHDA and CDR2 is SQIVND in the germline V gene (reference sequence). CDR3 length: 15 residues. Unmatched junction bases numbered 6, after V lost 3 bases and J lost 4 bases.

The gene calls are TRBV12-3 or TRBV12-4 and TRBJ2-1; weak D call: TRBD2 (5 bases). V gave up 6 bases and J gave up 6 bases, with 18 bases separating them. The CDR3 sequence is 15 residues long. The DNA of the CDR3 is TGTGCCAGCAGCCTTCTAGCTCGTGCAGGCAATGAGCAGTTCTTC. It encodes CASSLLARAGNEQFF.

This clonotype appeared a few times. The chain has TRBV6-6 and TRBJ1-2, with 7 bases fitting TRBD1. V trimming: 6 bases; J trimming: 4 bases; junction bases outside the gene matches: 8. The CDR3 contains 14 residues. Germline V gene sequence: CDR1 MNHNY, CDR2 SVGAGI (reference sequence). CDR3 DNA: TGTGCCAGCAGATTCCTGACAGGGAGCTATGGCTACACCTTC. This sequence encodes CASRFLTGSYGYTF.

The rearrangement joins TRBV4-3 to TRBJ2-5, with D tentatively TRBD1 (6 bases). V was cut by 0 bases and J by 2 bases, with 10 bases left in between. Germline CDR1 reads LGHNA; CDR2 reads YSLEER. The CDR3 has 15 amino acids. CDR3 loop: CASSQDGGTQETQYF. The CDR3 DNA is TGCGCCAGCAGCCAAGATGGGGGCACACAAGAGACCCAGTACTTC.

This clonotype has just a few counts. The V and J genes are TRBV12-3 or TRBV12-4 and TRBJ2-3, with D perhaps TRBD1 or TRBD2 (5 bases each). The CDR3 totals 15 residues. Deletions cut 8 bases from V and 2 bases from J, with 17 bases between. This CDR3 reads CASHGTGDYTDTQYF. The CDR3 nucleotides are TGTGCCAGCCATGGGACGGGTGACTACACAGATACGCAGTATTTT.